A selection of T cell receptor beta chains follows, all from one sample in a study of patients and donors after allogeneic stem cell transplantation. TCRdb processed the RT-PCR reads anew with MiXCR; each CDR3 protein has one entry. The repertoire has about 200,000 distinct CDR3 sequences, 35% to 45% of them found once; the top ten carry 11%. The sample was blood, either unsorted or a sorted T cell fraction (not recorded which). These receptors all stem from a human donor who was either an allogeneic HSCT recipient or a stem cell or donor lymphocyte infusion donor (not recorded which). It is not recorded whose cells these are; they may come from a transplant donor. Each CDR3 is given with its conserved first and last residue. Each record gives: J gene, D gene, V gene, clone size, CDR3 DNA, CDR3 protein. A D gene is named only where the DNA matches it firmly. The size field is filled for only some rows; it gives once, few, many or a size class.

J gene: TRBJ2-7; D gene: .; V gene: TRBV12-3/TRBV12-4; clone size: few; CDR3 DNA: TGTGCCAGCAGTTTAGTATGGGGTAACGAGCAGTACTTC; CDR3 protein: CASSLVWGNEQYF
J gene: TRBJ1-2; D gene: TRBD1; V gene: TRBV5-1; clone size: .; CDR3 DNA: TGCGCCAGCAGCCCCTTTGACAGGGCGGATGGCTACACCTTC; CDR3 protein: CASSPFDRADGYTF
J gene: TRBJ1-2; D gene: TRBD1; V gene: TRBV12-3/TRBV12-4; clone size: few; CDR3 DNA: TGTGCCAGCAGTCAGGACAGGGGACCCTATGGCTACACCTTC; CDR3 protein: CASSQDRGPYGYTF
J gene: TRBJ2-1; D gene: TRBD2; V gene: TRBV10-2; clone size: .; CDR3 DNA: TGCGCCAGCAGAAGCACCGGGGGGAATGAGCAGTTCTTC; CDR3 protein: CASRSTGGNEQFF
J gene: TRBJ1-3; D gene: .; V gene: TRBV10-3; clone size: .; CDR3 DNA: TGTGCCAGTTCCGGGATACAGGATCACACGAGGGACACCATATATTTT; CDR3 protein: CASSGIQDHTRDTIYF
J gene: TRBJ2-5; D gene: .; V gene: TRBV27; clone size: .; CDR3 DNA: TGTGCCAGCAGTTACCGGGCCTGGGCCCCTCAAGAGACCCAGTACTTC; CDR3 protein: CASSYRAWAPQETQYF
J gene: TRBJ1-5; D gene: TRBD1; V gene: TRBV10-3; clone size: .; CDR3 DNA: TGTGCCATCAGTGAGTCGAGGGCAGGGGGCGATCAGCCCCAGCATTTT; CDR3 protein: CAISESRAGGDQPQHF
J gene: TRBJ2-3; D gene: .; V gene: TRBV7-9; clone size: .; CDR3 DNA: TGTGCCAGCAGCTTCTTATCCGGGCTTAGCACAGATACGCAGTATTTT; CDR3 protein: CASSFLSGLSTDTQYF
J gene: TRBJ1-3; D gene: TRBD1; V gene: TRBV12-3/TRBV12-4; clone size: few; CDR3 DNA: TGTGCCAGCAGTTTCTCGACAGGGGGTGGAAACACCATATATTTT; CDR3 protein: CASSFSTGGGNTIYF
J gene: TRBJ1-5; D gene: .; V gene: TRBV28; clone size: .; CDR3 DNA: TGTGCCAGCACCCCGCGTAGCAATCAGCCCCAGCATTTT; CDR3 protein: CASTPRSNQPQHF
J gene: TRBJ2-1; D gene: .; V gene: TRBV28; clone size: few; CDR3 DNA: TGTGCCAGCATCCCCCCGATAGGCAGGGGACCCAATGAGCAGTTCTTC; CDR3 protein: CASIPPIGRGPNEQFF
J gene: TRBJ2-1; D gene: TRBD2; V gene: TRBV5-1; clone size: few; CDR3 DNA: TGCGCCAGCAGCTCGGGACTAGCAACCTACAATGAGCAGTTCTTC; CDR3 protein: CASSSGLATYNEQFF
J gene: TRBJ1-2; D gene: .; V gene: TRBV20-1; clone size: few; CDR3 DNA: TGCAGTGCCGGGCACTACTATGGCTACACCTTC; CDR3 protein: CSAGHYYGYTF